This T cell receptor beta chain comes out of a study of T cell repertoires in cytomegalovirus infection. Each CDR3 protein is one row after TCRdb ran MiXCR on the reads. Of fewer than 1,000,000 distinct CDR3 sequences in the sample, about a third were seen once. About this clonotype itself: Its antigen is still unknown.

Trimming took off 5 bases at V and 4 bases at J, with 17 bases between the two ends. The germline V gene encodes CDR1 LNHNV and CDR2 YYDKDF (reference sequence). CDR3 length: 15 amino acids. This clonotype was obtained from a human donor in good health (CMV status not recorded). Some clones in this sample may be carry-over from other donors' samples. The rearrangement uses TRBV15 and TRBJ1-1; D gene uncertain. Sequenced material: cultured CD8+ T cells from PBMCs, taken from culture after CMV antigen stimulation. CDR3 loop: CATSQNRREGTEAFF. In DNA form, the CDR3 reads TGTGCCACCAGCCAAAATCGGCGGGAGGGCACTGAAGCTTTCTTT.